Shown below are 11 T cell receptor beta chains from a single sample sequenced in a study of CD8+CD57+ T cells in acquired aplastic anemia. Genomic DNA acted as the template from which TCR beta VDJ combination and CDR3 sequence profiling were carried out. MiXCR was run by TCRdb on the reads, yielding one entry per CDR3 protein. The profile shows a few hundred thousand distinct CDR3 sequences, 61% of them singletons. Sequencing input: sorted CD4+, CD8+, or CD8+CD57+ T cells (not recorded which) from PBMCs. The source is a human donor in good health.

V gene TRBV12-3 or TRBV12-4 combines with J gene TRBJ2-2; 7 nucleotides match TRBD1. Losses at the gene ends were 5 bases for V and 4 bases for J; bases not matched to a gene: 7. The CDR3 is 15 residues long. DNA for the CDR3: TGTGCCAGCAGTGCGACAGGGCGAGGCACCGGGGAGCTGTTTTTT. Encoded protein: CASSATGRGTGELFF.

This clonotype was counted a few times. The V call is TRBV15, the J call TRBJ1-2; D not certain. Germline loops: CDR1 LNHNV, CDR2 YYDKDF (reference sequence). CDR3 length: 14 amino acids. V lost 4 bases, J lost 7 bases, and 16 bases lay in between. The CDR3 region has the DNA TGTGCCACCAGCACCTACGACTCAAAGGGTGGCTACACCTTC. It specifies CATSTYDSKGGYTF. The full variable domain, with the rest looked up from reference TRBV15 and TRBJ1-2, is DAMVIQNPRYQVTQFGKPVTLSCSQTLNHNVMYWYQQKSSQAPKLLFHYYDKDFNNEADTPDNFQSRRPNTSFCFLDIRSPGLGDTAMYLCATSTYDSKGGYTFGSGTRLTVV.

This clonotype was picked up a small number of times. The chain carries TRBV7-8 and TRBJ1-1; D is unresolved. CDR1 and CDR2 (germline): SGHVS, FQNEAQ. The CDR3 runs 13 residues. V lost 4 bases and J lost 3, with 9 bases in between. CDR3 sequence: CASSYGRYTEAFF. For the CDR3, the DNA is TGTGCCAGCAGCTACGGACGGTACACTGAAGCTTTCTTT.

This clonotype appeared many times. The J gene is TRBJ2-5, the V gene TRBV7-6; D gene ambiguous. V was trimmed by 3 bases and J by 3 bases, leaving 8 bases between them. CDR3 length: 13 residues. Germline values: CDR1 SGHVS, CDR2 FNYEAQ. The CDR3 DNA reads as TGTGCCAGCAGCTTCGCCGCTGAAGAGACCCAGTACTTC. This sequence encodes CASSFAAEETQYF.

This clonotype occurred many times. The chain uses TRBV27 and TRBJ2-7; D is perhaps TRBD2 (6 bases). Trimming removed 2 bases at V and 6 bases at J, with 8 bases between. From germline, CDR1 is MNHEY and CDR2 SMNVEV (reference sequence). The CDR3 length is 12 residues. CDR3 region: CASSLSGFEQYF. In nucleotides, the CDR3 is TGTGCCAGCAGTTTAAGCGGGTTCGAGCAGTACTTC.

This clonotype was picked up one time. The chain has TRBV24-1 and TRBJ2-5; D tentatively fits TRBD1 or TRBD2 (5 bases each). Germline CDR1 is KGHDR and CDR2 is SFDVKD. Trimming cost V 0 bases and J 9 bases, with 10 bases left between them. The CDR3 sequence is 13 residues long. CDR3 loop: CATSDLKRGPQYF. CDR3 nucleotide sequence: TGTGCCACCAGTGATTTGAAGAGGGGACCCCAGTACTTC.

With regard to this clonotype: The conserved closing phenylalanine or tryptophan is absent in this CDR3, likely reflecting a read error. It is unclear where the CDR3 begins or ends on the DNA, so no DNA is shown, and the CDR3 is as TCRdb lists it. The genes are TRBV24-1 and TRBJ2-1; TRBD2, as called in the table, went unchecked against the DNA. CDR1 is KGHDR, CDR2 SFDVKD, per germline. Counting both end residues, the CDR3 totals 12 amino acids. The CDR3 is CATSDGVIAVNT.

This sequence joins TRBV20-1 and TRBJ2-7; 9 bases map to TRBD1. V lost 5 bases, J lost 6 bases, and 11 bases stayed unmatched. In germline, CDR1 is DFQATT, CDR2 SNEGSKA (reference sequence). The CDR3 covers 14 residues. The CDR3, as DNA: TGCAGTGCTTCAGGGGGACAGGGTAATCCCGAGCAGTACTTC. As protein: CSASGGQGNPEQYF.

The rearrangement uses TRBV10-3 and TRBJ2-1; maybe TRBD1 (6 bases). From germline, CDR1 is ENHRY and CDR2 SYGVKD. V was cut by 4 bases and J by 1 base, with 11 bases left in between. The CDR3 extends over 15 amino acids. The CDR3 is CAISAGQRSYNEQFF. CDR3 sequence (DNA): TGTGCCATCAGTGCCGGACAGCGGTCCTACAATGAGCAGTTCTTC.

CDR3 DNA: TGCGCCAGCAAGACTAGCGAGTACTTC. Translation: CASKTSEYF. V is TRBV10-1 and J is TRBJ2-4, with TRBD2 matching 8 bases. With 7 bases clipped from V and 14 bases from J, the junction kept 1 base outside the gene matches. Per germline, CDR1 WNHNN and CDR2 SYGVQD (reference sequence). This CDR3 has 9 amino acids.

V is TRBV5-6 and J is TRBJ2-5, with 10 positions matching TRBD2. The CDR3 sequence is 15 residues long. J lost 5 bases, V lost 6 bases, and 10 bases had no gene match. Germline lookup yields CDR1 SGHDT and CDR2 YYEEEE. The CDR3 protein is CASTSEDSGGETQYF. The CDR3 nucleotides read TGTGCCAGCACCTCCGAGGATAGCGGGGGGGAGACCCAGTACTTC.